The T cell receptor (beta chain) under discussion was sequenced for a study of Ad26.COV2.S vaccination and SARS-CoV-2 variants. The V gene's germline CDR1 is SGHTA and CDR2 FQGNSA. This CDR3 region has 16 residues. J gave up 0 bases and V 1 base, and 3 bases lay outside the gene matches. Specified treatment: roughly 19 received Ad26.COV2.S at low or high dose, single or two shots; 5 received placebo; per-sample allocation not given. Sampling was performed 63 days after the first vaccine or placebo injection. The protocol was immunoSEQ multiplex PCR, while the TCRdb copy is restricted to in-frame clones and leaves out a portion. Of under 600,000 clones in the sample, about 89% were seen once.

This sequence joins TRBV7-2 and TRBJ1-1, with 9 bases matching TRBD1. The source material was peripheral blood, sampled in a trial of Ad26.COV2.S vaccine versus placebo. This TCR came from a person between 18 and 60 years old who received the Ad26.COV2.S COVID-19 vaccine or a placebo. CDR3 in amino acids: CASSLGQGGLNTEAFF. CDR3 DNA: TGTGCCAGCAGCTTAGGACAGGGGGGCCTGAACACTGAAGCTTTCTTT.